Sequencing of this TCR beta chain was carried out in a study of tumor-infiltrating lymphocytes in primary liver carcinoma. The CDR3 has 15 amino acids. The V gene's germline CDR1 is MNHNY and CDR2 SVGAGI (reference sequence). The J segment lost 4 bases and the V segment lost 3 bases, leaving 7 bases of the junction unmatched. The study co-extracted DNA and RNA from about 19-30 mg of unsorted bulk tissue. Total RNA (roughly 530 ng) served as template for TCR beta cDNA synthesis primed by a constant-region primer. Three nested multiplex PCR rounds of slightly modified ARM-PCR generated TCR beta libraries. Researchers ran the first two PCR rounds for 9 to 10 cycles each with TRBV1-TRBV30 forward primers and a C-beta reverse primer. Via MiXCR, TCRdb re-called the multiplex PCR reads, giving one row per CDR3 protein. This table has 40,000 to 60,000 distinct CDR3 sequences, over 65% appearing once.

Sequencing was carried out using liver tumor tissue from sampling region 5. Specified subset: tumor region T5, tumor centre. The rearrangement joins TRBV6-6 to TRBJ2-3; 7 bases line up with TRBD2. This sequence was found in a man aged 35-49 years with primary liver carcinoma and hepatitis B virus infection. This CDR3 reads CASSYCGSGADTQYF. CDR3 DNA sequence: TGTGCCAGCAGTTATTGCGGGAGCGGGGCAGATACGCAGTATTTT.